The text below deals with one T cell receptor beta chain. The data belong to a study of Ad26.COV2.S vaccination and SARS-CoV-2 variants. The germline CDR1 and CDR2 sequences are SGHAT and FQNNGV. Deletions cut 5 bases from V and 2 bases from J, with 15 bases between. CDR3 length equals 15 residues. Treatment given: about 20 received Ad26.COV2.S at low or high dose, single or two shots; 5 received placebo; per-sample allocation not given. All samples were drawn on day 63, counting from the first vaccine or placebo injection. Profiling relied on immunoSEQ multiplex PCR, and the TCRdb table lists in-frame clones only, not all of them. The top ten clones hold around 5.8% of a sample with about 350,000 clones, about 88% of them seen once.

The chain is built from TRBV11-2 and TRBJ1-1; D call uncertain. Sample: peripheral blood, taken in a trial of Ad26.COV2.S vaccine versus placebo. The TCR sequence derives from a person aged 18-65 years who received the Ad26.COV2.S COVID-19 vaccine or a placebo. The CDR3 loop is CASSPPGGLNTEAFF. CDR3 bases: TGTGCCAGCAGCCCTCCGGGAGGGTTAAACACTGAAGCTTTCTTT. Complete variable domain (other parts from reference TRBV11-2 and TRBJ1-1): EAGVAQSPRYKIIEKRQSVAFWCNPISGHATLYWYQQILGQGPKLLIQFQNNGVVDDSQLPKDRFSAERLKGVDSTLKIQPAKLEDSAVYLCASSPPGGLNTEAFFGQGTRLTVV.